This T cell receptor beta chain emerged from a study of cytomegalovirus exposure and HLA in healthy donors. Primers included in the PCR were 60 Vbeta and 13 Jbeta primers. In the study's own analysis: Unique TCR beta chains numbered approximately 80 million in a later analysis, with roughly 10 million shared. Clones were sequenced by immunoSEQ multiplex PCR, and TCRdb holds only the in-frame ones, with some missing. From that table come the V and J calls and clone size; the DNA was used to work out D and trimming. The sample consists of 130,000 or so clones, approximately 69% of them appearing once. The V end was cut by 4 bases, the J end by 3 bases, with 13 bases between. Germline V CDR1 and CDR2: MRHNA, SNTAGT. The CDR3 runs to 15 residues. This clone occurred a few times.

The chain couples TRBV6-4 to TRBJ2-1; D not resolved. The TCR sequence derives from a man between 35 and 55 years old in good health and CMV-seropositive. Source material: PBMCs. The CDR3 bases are TGTGCCAGCAGTGTTGCCCCAGGCGACTACAATGAGCAGTTCTTC. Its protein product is CASSVAPGDYNEQFF.